The TCR beta chain described here comes from a study of cytomegalovirus exposure and HLA in healthy donors. General study findings and limits: A later analysis appeared to link common viral pathogens to several of the most significant clusters. Accurate predictions that matched the HLA-A and HLA-B alleles of most subjects were reportedly made from TCR beta sequences.

The V gene end was trimmed by 8 bases and the J gene end by 3 bases; junction bases not matched to a gene: 6. Germline-derived CDR1 and CDR2 are SNHLY and FYNNEI. This CDR3 spans 13 amino acids. Note on this clone: Antigen: not known.

A multiplex PCR was run with 60 Vbeta primers and 13 Jbeta primers. Sequencing was performed with immunoSEQ multiplex PCR; in TCRdb, only in-frame clones are kept and a portion is missing. Of more than 80,000 clones in the sample, 70% to 80% were seen once. V usage is TRBV2 and J usage is TRBJ2-7; 8 bases align to TRBD2. Sequencing was done on a sample of PBMCs. This receptor was taken from a female donor in good health and CMV-seronegative. As DNA, the CDR3 is TGTGCCAGCGGGACTAGACGGGACTACGAGCAGTACTTC. Its protein is CASGTRRDYEQYF.